This TCR beta chain was observed in a study of human T cells and chemical hapten exposure. Background on the study: Affected patients, primarily female, had alopecia areata, totalis or universalis. General study points: Since the donors had alopecia, their immune response may not be the same as that of healthy people. Expanded TCRs clustered into significantly more large CDR3 similarity groups than controls, the analysis revealed.

The CDR3 loop spans 16 amino acids. The germline V gene has CDR1 SGDLS and CDR2 YYNGEE. V was shortened by 4 bases and J by 2 bases, with 19 bases between the two germline ends. Each CDR3 protein gets one entry after TCRdb re-called the RACE reads with MiXCR. The sample lists 300,000 to 350,000 distinct CDR3 sequences, approximately 6.3% seen once, with roughly 8% in the top ten. In this sample, this clonotype turned up many times. Its antigen is currently unknown. Described time point: patch test 1, 2 weeks after DPC sensitization. Described treatment: therapeutic diphenylcyclopropenone sensitization with weekly scalp DPC.

The clonotype was recovered from a woman between 18 and 29 years old with alopecia areata. Some clones in this sample may be carry-over from other donors' samples. This chain joins TRBV9 and TRBJ2-7, with D perhaps given as TRBD1 or TRBD2 (5 bases each). The material sequenced was whole blood, taken in connection with sensitization to the hapten diphenylcyclopropenone (DPC). This chain's CDR3 is CASSPRDGLPTYEQYF. As DNA, the CDR3 is TGTGCCAGCAGCCCCCGGGACGGATTACCCACCTACGAGCAGTACTTC.